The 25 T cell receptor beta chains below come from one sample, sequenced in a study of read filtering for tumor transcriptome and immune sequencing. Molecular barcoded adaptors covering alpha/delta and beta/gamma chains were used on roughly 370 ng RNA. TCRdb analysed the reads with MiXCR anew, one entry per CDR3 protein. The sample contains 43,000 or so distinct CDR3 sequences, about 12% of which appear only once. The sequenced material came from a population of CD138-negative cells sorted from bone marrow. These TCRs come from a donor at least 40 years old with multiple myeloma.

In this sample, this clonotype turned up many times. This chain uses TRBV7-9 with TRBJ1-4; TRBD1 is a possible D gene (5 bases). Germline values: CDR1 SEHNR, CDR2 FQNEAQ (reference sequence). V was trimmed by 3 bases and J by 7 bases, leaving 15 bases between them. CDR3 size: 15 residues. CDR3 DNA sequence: TGTGCCAGCAGCTTCCAGGGATCCGACTCTGAAAAACTGTTTTTT. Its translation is CASSFQGSDSEKLFF.

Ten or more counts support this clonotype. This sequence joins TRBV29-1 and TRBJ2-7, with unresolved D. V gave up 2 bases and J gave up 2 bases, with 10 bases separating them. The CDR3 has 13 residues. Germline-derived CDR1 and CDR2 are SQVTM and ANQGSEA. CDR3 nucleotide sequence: TGCAGCGTTGAAATCGGCCAGGCCTACGAGCAGTACTTC. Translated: CSVEIGQAYEQYF.

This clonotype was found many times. The CDR3 loop is CSVVTSGRSYEQYF. For the CDR3, the DNA is TGCAGCGTGGTGACCAGCGGGAGGTCCTACGAGCAGTACTTC. This chain connects TRBV29-1 to TRBJ2-7; 9 bases fit TRBD2. The V gene's germline CDR1 is SQVTM and CDR2 ANQGSEA. The CDR3 length is 14 residues. Losses at the gene ends were 6 bases for V and 1 base for J; bases not matched to a gene: 7.

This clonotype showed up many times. In DNA form, the CDR3 reads TGTGCCAGCAGGGCATCGTTGTGGGGACGGGGCCAGCCCCAGCATTTT. Its protein is CASRASLWGRGQPQHF. The chain joins TRBV12-3 or TRBV12-4 to TRBJ1-5, with D perhaps TRBD1 (5 bases). V shed 6 bases and J shed 7 bases, with 22 bases lying between them. The CDR3 loop spans 16 amino acids.

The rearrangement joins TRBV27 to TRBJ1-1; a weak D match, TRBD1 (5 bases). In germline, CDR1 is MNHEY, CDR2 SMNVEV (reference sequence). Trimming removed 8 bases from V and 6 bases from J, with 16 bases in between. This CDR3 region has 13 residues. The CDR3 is CASGPNAGAEAFF. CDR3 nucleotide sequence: TGTGCCAGCGGCCCTAATGCGGGGGCTGAAGCTTTCTTT.

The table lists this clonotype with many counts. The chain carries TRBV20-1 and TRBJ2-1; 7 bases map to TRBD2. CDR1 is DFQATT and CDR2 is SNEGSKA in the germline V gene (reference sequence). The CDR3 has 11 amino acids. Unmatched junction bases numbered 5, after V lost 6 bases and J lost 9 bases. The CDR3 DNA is TGCAGTGCCATTGGGAGGGGTGAGCAGTTCTTC. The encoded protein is CSAIGRGEQFF.

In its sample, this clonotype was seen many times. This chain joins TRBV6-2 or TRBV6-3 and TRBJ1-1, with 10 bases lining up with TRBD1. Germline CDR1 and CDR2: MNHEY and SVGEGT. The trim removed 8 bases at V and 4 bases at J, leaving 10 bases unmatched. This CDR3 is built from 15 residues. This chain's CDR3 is CASDDMDRGFTEAFF. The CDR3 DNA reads TGTGCCAGCGATGACATGGACAGGGGGTTCACTGAAGCTTTCTTT.

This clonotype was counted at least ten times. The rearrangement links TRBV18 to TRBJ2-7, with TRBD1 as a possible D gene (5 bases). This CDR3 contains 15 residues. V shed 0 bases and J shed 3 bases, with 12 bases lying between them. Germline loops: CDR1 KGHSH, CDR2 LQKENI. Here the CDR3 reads CASSPPARQHYEQYF. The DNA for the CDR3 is TGTGCCAGCTCACCACCGGCTCGACAGCACTACGAGCAGTACTTC.

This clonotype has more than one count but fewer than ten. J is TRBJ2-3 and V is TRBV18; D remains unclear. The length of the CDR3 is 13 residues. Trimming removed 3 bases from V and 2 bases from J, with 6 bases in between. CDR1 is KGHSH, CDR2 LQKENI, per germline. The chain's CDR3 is CASSPRPTDTQYF. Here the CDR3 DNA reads TGTGCCAGCTCACCGAGGCCCACAGATACGCAGTATTTT.

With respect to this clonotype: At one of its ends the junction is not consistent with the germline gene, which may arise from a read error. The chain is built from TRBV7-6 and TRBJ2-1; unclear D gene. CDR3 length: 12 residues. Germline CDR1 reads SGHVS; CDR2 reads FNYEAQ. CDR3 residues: CACSLYLGEQFF. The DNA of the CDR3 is TGTGCCTGCAGCTTATACCTCGGTGAGCAGTTCTTC.

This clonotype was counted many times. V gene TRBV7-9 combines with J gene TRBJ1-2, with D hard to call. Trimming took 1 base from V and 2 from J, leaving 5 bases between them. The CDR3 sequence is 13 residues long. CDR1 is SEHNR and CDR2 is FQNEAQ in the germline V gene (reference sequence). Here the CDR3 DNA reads TGTGCCAGCAGCTTAGACGAGAACTATGGCTACACCTTC. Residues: CASSLDENYGYTF.

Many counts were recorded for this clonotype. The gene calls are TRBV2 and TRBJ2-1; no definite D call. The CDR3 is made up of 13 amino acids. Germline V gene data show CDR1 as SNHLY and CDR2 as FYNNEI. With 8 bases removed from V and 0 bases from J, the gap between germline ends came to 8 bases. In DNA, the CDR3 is TGTGCCAGCTCGGCTAGCTCCTACAATGAGCAGTTCTTC. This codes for CASSASSYNEQFF.

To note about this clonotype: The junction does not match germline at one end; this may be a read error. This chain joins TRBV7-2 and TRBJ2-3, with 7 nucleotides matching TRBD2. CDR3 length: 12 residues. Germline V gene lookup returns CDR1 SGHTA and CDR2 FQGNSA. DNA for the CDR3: TGTGCCAGCAGCTTTCGGGGGGATACGCGGTATTTT. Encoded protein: CASSFRGDTRYF.

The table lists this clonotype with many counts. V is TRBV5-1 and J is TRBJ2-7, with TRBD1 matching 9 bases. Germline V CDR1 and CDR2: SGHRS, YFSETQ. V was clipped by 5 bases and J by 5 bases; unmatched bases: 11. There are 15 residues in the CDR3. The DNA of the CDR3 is TGCGCCAGCAGGGGCCCACAGGGGGCTGATCACGAGCAGTACTTC. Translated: CASRGPQGADHEQYF.

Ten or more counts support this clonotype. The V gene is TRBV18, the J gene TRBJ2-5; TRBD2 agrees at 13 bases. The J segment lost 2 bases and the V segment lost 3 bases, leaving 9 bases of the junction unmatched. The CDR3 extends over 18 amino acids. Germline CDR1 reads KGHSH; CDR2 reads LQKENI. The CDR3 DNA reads TGTGCCAGCTCACCCAACGGACTAGCGGGGGACCTACAAGAGACCCAGTACTTC. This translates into CASSPNGLAGDLQETQYF.

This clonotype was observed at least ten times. The CDR3: CASSPMSPEGLDTQYF. The CDR3 DNA is TGTGCCAGCAGTCCGATGAGTCCGGAGGGGTTGGATACGCAGTATTTT. V usage is TRBV12-3 or TRBV12-4 and J usage is TRBJ2-3; tentative D call: TRBD2 (6 bases). The CDR3 is 16 residues long. V gave up 5 bases and J gave up 6 bases, with 21 bases separating them.

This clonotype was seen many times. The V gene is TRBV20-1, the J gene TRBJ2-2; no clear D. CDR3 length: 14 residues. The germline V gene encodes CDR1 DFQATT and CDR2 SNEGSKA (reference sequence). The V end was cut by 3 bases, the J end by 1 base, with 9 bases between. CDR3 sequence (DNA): TGCAGTGCTAGGCGGCAGTGGAACACCGGGGAGCTGTTTTTT. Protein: CSARRQWNTGELFF.

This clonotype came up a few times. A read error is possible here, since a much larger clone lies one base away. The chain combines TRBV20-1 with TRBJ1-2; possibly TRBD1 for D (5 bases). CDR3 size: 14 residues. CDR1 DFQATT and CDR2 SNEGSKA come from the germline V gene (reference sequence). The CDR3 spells CSAPRSWGDYGYTF. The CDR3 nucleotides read TGCAGTGCTCCCCGCTCTTGGGGGGACTATGGCTACACCTTT.

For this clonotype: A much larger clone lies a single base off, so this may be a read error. The CDR3 here is CAWVSGVYKEQFF. CDR3 in DNA: TGTGCCTGGGTTAGCGGGGTCTACAAGGAGCAGTTCTTC. V gene TRBV30 combines with J gene TRBJ2-1; 8 bases match TRBD2. The CDR3 length is 13 residues. Germline-derived CDR1 and CDR2 are GTSNPN and SVGIG (reference sequence).

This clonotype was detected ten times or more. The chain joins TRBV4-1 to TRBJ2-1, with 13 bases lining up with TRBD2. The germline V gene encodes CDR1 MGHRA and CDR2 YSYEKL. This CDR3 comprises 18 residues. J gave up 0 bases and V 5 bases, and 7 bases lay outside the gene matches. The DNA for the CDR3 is TGCGCCAGCAGCATACTAGCGGGAGGGCCTAGCTCCTACAATGAGCAGTTCTTC. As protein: CASSILAGGPSSYNEQFF.

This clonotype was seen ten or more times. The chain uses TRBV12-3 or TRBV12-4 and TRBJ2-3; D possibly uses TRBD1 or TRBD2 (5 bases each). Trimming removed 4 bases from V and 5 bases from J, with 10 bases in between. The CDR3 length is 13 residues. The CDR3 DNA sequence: TGTGCCAGCAGTTGGGGGTTTATAGATACGCAGTATTTT. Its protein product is CASSWGFIDTQYF.

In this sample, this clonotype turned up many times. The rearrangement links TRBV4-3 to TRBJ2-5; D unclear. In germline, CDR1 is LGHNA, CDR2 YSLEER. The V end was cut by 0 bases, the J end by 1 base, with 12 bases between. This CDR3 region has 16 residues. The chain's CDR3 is CASSQDIYGLQETQYF. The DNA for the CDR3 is TGCGCCAGCAGCCAAGATATTTACGGCCTCCAAGAGACCCAGTACTTC.

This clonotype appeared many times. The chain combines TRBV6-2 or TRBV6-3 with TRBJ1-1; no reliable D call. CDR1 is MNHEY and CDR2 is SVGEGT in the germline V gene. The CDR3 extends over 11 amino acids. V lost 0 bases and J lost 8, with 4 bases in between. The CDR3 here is CASSYSREAFF. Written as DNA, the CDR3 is TGTGCCAGCAGTTACTCCCGGGAAGCTTTCTTT.

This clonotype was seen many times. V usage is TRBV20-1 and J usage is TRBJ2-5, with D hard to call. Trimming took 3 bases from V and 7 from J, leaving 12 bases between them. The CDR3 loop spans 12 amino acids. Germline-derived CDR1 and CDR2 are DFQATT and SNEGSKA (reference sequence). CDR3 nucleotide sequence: TGCAGTGCTAGTACATCCCGTTGGACCCAGTACTTC. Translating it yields CSASTSRWTQYF.

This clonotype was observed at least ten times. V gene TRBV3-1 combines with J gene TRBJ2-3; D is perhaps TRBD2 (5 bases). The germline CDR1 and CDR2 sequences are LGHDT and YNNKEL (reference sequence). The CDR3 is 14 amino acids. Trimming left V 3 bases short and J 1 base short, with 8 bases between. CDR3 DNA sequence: TGTGCCAGCAGCCAGACCGGGGGCACAGATACGCAGTATTTT. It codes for CASSQTGGTDTQYF.